The rows below give T cell receptor beta chains drawn from one sample of a study of T cell repertoires in cytomegalovirus infection. TCRdb fed the reads into MiXCR, producing one record per CDR3 protein. The sample has fewer than 900,000 distinct CDR3 sequences, 29% seen once. Their antigens remain unidentified. This specimen was cultured CD8+ T cells from PBMCs, taken from culture after CMV antigen stimulation. The receptors were gathered from a human donor in good health (CMV status not recorded). Some clones in this sample may be carry-over from other donors' samples. Both conserved end residues are part of each CDR3. A D gene is named only where the DNA matches it firmly. Some rows have no size entry. The others give once, few or many, or a class for an expanded clone.

J,V,size,D,CDR3,DNA
TRBJ2-4,TRBV7-9,NA,TRBD1,CASSSDRDKNIQYF,TGTGCCAGCAGCTCGGACAGGGACAAAAACATTCAGTACTTC
TRBJ2-3,TRBV2,once,TRBD2,CACSGLAGGADTQYF,TGTGCCTGCTCTGGACTAGCGGGGGGAGCTGATACGCAGTATTTT
TRBJ2-1,TRBV12-3/TRBV12-4,NA,NA,CASTMTESYNEQFF,TGTGCCAGCACCATGACAGAGTCCTACAATGAGCAGTTCTTC
TRBJ2-1,TRBV6-6,NA,TRBD2,CASSGTSGGVNEQFF,TGTGCCAGCAGCGGGACTAGCGGGGGGGTGAATGAGCAGTTCTTC
TRBJ2-5,TRBV4-3,NA,NA,CASSQDPSGWETQYF,TGCGCCAGCAGCCAAGATCCCTCGGGGTGGGAGACCCAGTACTTC
TRBJ1-5,TRBV2,few,NA,CASSARLARQPQHF,TGTGCCAGCAGTGCCAGGCTGGCGCGTCAGCCCCAGCATTTT
TRBJ2-5,TRBV11-2,few,NA,CASSSLWGRLQETQYF,TGTGCCAGCAGCTCCCTGTGGGGACGTCTCCAAGAGACCCAGTACTTC
TRBJ2-7,TRBV10-3,few,NA,CAISDGYEQYF,TGTGCCATCAGTGATGGGTACGAGCAGTACTTC
TRBJ1-6,TRBV19,once,TRBD1,CASSRRRDREWSPLHF,TGTGCCAGTAGTAGGCGCCGGGACAGGGAGTGGTCACCCCTCCACTTT
TRBJ2-7,TRBV12-3/TRBV12-4,NA,TRBD2,CASSFRLAGGPYEQYF,TGTGCCAGCAGTTTCCGACTAGCGGGGGGGCCTTACGAGCAGTACTTC
TRBJ2-5,TRBV12-3/TRBV12-4,few,NA,CASIIRGTQYF,TGTGCCAGCATTATCCGGGGGACCCAGTACTTC
TRBJ1-4,TRBV4-1,once,NA,CASSQGAGPLNEKLFF,TGCGCCAGCAGCCAGGGTGCTGGGCCTCTTAATGAAAAACTGTTTTTT
TRBJ2-1,TRBV7-9,NA,TRBD1,CASSRQGVSSYNEQFF,TGTGCCAGCAGCCGACAGGGGGTTAGCTCCTACAATGAGCAGTTCTTC
TRBJ2-2,TRBV7-3,NA,TRBD1,CASSLGGQGPPNRELFF,TGTGCCAGCAGCTTGGGGGGACAGGGACCTCCGAACCGGGAGCTGTTTTTT
TRBJ1-1,TRBV11-2,few,NA,CASSSGRQDTEAFF,TGTGCCAGCAGCTCAGGCCGACAGGACACTGAAGCTTTCTTT
TRBJ2-3,TRBV6-6,few,TRBD1,CASSYSRGQEITSTDTQYF,TGTGCCAGCAGTTACTCGAGAGGACAGGAAATAACTAGCACAGATACGCAGTATTTT
TRBJ1-3,TRBV6-6,NA,TRBD1,CASRPGGNTIYF,TGTGCCAGCAGACCAGGGGGGAACACCATATATTTT
TRBJ2-2,TRBV15,NA,TRBD2,CATRRTSGNQLNTGELFF,TGTGCCACCAGGAGGACTAGCGGGAATCAACTGAACACCGGGGAGCTGTTTTTT
TRBJ1-4,TRBV5-5,few,NA,CASSFEGRRGAVEKLFF,TGTGCCAGCAGCTTCGAGGGTAGGAGGGGCGCGGTGGAAAAACTGTTTTTT
TRBJ1-1,TRBV9,NA,TRBD1,CASSVAQTGSEPKAFF,TGTGCCAGCAGCGTAGCTCAGACAGGGTCAGAACCTAAAGCTTTCTTT
TRBJ1-2,TRBV6-6,few,NA,CASSLRGSLTYGYTF,TGTGCCAGCAGTTTGAGAGGGAGCCTAACCTACGGCTACACCTTC
TRBJ2-2,TRBV20-1,NA,TRBD1,CSAPARPGQGPTGELFF,TGCAGTGCTCCCGCCCGCCCGGGACAGGGTCCCACCGGGGAGCTGTTTTTT
TRBJ1-2,TRBV27,few,TRBD1,CASSLSEGARGYTF,TGTGCCAGCAGTTTATCTGAGGGGGCGCGTGGCTACACCTTC
TRBJ2-1,TRBV15,once,NA,CATSRELRSLYNEQFF,TGTGCCACCAGCAGAGAACTCAGGTCCCTCTACAATGAGCAGTTCTTC
TRBJ2-5,TRBV4-3,NA,NA,CASRSWEGARETQYF,TGCGCCAGCAGAAGTTGGGAGGGGGCCCGGGAGACCCAGTACTTC
TRBJ2-7,TRBV4-1,NA,NA,CASSQERGVYEQYF,TGCGCCAGCAGCCAAGAGCGCGGGGTCTACGAGCAGTACTTC
TRBJ2-3,TRBV9,NA,TRBD2,CASSATSGGAYTQYF,TGTGCCAGCAGCGCCACTAGCGGGGGGGCGTATACGCAGTATTTT
TRBJ1-5,TRBV6-6,NA,NA,CASSYSNGGRNQPQHF,TGTGCCAGCAGTTACTCGAATGGGGGACGCAATCAGCCCCAGCATTTT
TRBJ2-1,TRBV6-5,few,NA,CASSYSFSEQFF,TGTGCCAGCAGTTACTCCTTTAGTGAGCAGTTCTTC
TRBJ1-2,TRBV29-1,NA,NA,CSVIFGATQYGYTF,TGCAGCGTTATATTCGGGGCGACCCAGTATGGCTACACCTTC
TRBJ2-2,TRBV7-3,NA,NA,CASSLKHSSSTGELFF,TGTGCCAGCAGCTTAAAGCACTCATCGTCCACCGGGGAGCTGTTTTTT
TRBJ2-1,TRBV6-6,NA,NA,CASSSPLGGSYNEQFF,TGTGCCAGCAGTTCCCCGCTGGGGGGCTCCTACAATGAGCAGTTCTTC
TRBJ2-7,TRBV6-6,few,TRBD1,CASSPWTGAYEQYF,TGTGCCAGCAGTCCATGGACAGGGGCCTACGAGCAGTACTTC
TRBJ1-3,TRBV5-4,NA,NA,CASSLTRESGNTIYF,TGTGCCAGCAGCTTGACTAGGGAATCTGGAAACACCATATATTTT
TRBJ2-1,TRBV7-9,few,TRBD2,CASSPLYGGGRDEQFF,TGTGCCAGCAGTCCCCTCTACGGGGGGGGCCGAGATGAGCAGTTCTTC
TRBJ2-3,TRBV5-1,few,TRBD1,CASSLATGGASFLNREAADTQYF,TGCGCCAGCAGCTTGGCGACAGGGGGCGCGTCCTTCCTCAACCGGGAGGCCGCAGATACGCAGTATTTT
TRBJ2-2,TRBV6-1,NA,NA,CASSSDWNTGELFF,TGTGCCAGCAGCTCGGACTGGAACACCGGGGAGCTGTTTTTT
TRBJ1-6,TRBV9,NA,NA,CASSVAERMSPLHF,TGTGCCAGCAGCGTAGCAGAAAGGATGTCACCCCTCCACTTT
TRBJ2-3,TRBV2,NA,NA,CASSEGAGLTASTDTQYF,TGTGCCAGCAGTGAAGGGGCAGGGCTTACTGCTAGCACAGATACGCAGTATTTT
TRBJ2-1,TRBV27,NA,TRBD1,CASTIGTGVTEQFF,TGTGCCAGCACCATCGGGACAGGGGTGACTGAGCAGTTCTTC